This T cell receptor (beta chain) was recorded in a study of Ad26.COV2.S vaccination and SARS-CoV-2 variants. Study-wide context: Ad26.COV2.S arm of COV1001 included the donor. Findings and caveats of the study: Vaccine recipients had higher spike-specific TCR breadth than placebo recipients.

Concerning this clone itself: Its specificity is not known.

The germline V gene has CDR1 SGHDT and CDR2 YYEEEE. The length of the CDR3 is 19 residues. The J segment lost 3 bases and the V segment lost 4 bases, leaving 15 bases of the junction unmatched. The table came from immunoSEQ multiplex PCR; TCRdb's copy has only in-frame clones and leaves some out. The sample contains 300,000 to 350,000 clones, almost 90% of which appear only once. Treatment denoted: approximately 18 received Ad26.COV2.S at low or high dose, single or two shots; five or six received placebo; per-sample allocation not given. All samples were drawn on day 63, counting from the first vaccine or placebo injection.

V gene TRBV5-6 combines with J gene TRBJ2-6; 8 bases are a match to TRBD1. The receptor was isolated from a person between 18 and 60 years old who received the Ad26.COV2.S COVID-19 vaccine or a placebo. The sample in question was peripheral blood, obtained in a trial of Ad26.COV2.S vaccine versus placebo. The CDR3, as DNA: TGTGCCAGCAGCACCCCTCCCGGGACAGGCCTCGGTGGGGCCAACGTCCTGACTTTC. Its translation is CASSTPPGTGLGGANVLTF.